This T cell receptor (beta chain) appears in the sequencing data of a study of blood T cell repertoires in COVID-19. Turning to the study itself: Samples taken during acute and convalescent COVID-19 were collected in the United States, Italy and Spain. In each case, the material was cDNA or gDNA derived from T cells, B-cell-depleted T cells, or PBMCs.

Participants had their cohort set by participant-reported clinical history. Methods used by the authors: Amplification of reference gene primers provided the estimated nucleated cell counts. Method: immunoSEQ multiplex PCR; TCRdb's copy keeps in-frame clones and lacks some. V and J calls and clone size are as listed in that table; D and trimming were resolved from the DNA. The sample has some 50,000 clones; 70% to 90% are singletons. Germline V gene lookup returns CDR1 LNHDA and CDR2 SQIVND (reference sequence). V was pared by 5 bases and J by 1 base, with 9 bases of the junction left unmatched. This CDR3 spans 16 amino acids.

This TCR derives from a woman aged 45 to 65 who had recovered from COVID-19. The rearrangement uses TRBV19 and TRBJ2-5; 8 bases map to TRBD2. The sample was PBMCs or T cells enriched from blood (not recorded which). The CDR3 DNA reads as TGTGCCAGTAGTCCTCAGCGCGGGGGGTCCCAAGAGACCCAGTACTTC. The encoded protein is CASSPQRGGSQETQYF.